These 19 T cell receptor gamma chains came from one sample sequenced in a study of gamma-delta T cells after stem cell transplantation. TCRdb reran clone calling via CATT on the RT-PCR reads. The profile shows 1,000 to 1,500 gamma-chain clones, roughly 82% of them singletons. Sequenced material: gamma-delta T cells. The receptors derive from a human donor. It is not recorded whose cells these are; they may come from a transplant donor.

This chain joins TRGV9 and TRGJP. Assignment of the J gene here rests on matching the DNA to germline, because TCRdb gives none. J gave up 7 bases and V 0 bases, and 6 bases lay outside the gene matches. The germline gives CDR1 GITISATS, CDR2 ISYDGTV (reference sequence). The CDR3 extends over 17 amino acids. CDR3 nucleotides: TGTGCCTTGTGGGAGGTGCTAGGGGAGTTGGGCAAAAAAATCAAGGTATTT. Protein: CALWEVLGELGKKIKVF.

This clone occurred once. Other DNA sequences in the sample encode the same CDR3. The V gene is TRGV2, the J gene TRGJ1 or TRGJ2. Assignment of the J gene here rests on matching the DNA to germline, because TCRdb gives none. The CDR3 consists of 14 residues. Germline values: CDR1 EGSNGY, CDR2 YDSYNSKV. Losses at the gene ends were 0 bases for V and 4 bases for J; bases not matched to a gene: 6. This CDR3 is CATWDGPRYYKKLF. CDR3 bases: TGTGCCACCTGGGACGGGCCAAGGTATTATAAGAAACTCTTT.

This clone was seen a handful of times. One base away lies a much larger clone, so this may be a sequencing read error. Other DNA sequences of this sample code for an identical CDR3. This rearrangement joins TRGV9 to TRGJP. V was pared by 0 bases and J by 7 bases, with 3 bases of the junction left unmatched. Germline values: CDR1 GITISATS, CDR2 ISYDGTV (reference sequence). This CDR3 comprises 16 residues. CDR3 in amino acids: CALWEVQELGKKIKVF. CDR3 DNA: TGTGCCTTGTGGGAGGTGCAGGAGTTGGGCAAAAAAATCAAGGTATTT.

The V call is TRGV2, the J call TRGJP1. As TCRdb names no J gene, one was assigned here on the basis of a DNA match to germline. Germline values: CDR1 EGSNGY, CDR2 YDSYNSKV. The CDR3 runs to 12 residues. With V trimmed by 6 bases and J by 2 bases, 0 bases remained unmatched. CDR3 loop: CATWTTGWFKIF. The CDR3 region has the DNA TGTGCCACCTGGACCACTGGTTGGTTCAAGATATTT.

On this clone itself: One junction end disagrees with the germline gene, perhaps due to a read error. J is TRGJ1 or TRGJ2 and V is TRGV4. TCRdb does not report a J gene; here it was assigned by matching the DNA to germline references. The CDR3 consists of 13 residues. Germline assignment: CDR1 EGSTGY and CDR2 YDSYTSSV. The CDR3 coding sequence is TGTGCCGCCTGGGATGGGGCTCTCTTTAAGAAACTCTTT. As protein: CAAWDGALFKKLF.

About this clone: The sample holds other DNA sequences that translate to the same CDR3. This chain uses TRGV8 with TRGJ1 or TRGJ2. As TCRdb names no J gene, one was assigned here on the basis of a DNA match to germline. The CDR3 contains 13 residues. Germline loops: CDR1 VENAVY, CDR2 YDSYNSRV. The V segment lost 2 bases and the J segment 1 base; nucleotides outside the gene matches: 2. Here the CDR3 reads CATWDKNYYKKLF. The CDR3 nucleotides are TGTGCCACCTGGGATAAAAATTATTATAAGAAACTCTTT.

The chain joins TRGV5 to TRGJ1 or TRGJ2. The J gene, left out of TCRdb, was set here by checking the DNA against germline. This CDR3 has 13 residues. Germline CDR1 VINAFY, CDR2 YDVSNSKD. With V trimmed by 2 bases and J by 7 bases, 8 bases remained unmatched. CDR3 sequence reads: CATWDTIRYKKLF. CDR3 DNA sequence: TGTGCCACCTGGGACACCATTAGATATAAGAAACTCTTT.

The V and J genes are TRGV9 and TRGJ1 or TRGJ2. TCRdb lists no J gene, so it was determined here by aligning the DNA to germline. The trim removed 0 bases at V and 11 bases at J, leaving 1 base unmatched. The CDR3 has 10 amino acids. Germline V gene data show CDR1 as GITISATS and CDR2 as ISYDGTV (reference sequence). CDR3 in DNA: TGTGCCTTGTGGGAGGTGCAGAAACTCTTT. Translation gives CALWEVQKLF.

This sequence joins TRGV2 and TRGJ1 or TRGJ2. Trimming at V came to 0 bases and at J to 6 bases, leaving 2 bases not matched to a gene. The CDR3 runs to 12 residues. From germline, CDR1 is EGSNGY and CDR2 YDSYNSKV. The CDR3 DNA is TGTGCCACCTGGGACGGGCTTTATAAGAAACTCTTT. Translation gives CATWDGLYKKLF.

This clone was detected only a few times. The chain is built from TRGV5 and TRGJ1 or TRGJ2. No J segment appears in TCRdb, so it was assigned here by matching the sequence to germline. Unmatched junction bases numbered 6, after V lost 0 bases and J lost 4 bases. The CDR3 is 14 residues long. CDR1 is VINAFY and CDR2 is YDVSNSKD in the germline V gene. The chain's CDR3 is CATWDRREYYKKLF. The CDR3 DNA follows: TGTGCCACCTGGGACAGGCGGGAGTATTATAAGAAACTCTTT.

This clone was counted a few times. The J gene is TRGJ1 or TRGJ2, the V gene TRGV4. TCRdb does not report a J gene; here it was assigned by matching the DNA to germline references. This CDR3 is built from 11 residues. Germline CDR1 reads EGSTGY; CDR2 reads YDSYTSSV. With V trimmed by 3 bases and J by 4 bases, 0 bases remained unmatched. CDR3 DNA: TGTGCCACCTGGGATTATTATAAGAAACTCTTT. This gives the protein CATWDYYKKLF.

In this sample, this clone turned up a few times. This chain connects TRGV2 to TRGJ1 or TRGJ2. TCRdb offers no J gene call, so here the DNA was matched to germline to obtain one. The CDR3 totals 13 residues. Germline V gives CDR1 EGSNGY, CDR2 YDSYNSKV. Trimming at V came to 2 bases and at J to 4 bases, leaving 5 bases not matched to a gene. The CDR3 here is CATWDAAYYKKLF. The CDR3 region has the DNA TGTGCCACCTGGGACGCGGCATATTATAAGAAACTCTTT.

Concerning this clone itself: Different DNA sequences within this sample yield the same CDR3. This chain links TRGV3 with TRGJ1 or TRGJ2. TCRdb offers no J gene call, so here the DNA was matched to germline to obtain one. This CDR3 has 11 amino acids. Germline CDR1 reads VTNTFY; CDR2 reads YDVSTARD (reference sequence). Trimming removed 10 bases from V and 0 bases from J; junction bases left unmatched: 3. The CDR3 DNA sequence: TGTGCCACTTCGAATTATTATAAGAAACTCTTT. It specifies CATSNYYKKLF.

This clone was observed once. The genes are TRGV3 and TRGJ1 or TRGJ2. The J gene, left out of TCRdb, was set here by checking the DNA against germline. This CDR3 comprises 11 residues. Per germline, CDR1 VTNTFY and CDR2 YDVSTARD (reference sequence). V trimming: 1 base; J trimming: 10 bases; junction bases outside the gene matches: 4. CDR3 in DNA: TGTGCCACCTGGGACAGCCTGAAGAAACTCTTT. This encodes CATWDSLKKLF.

For this clone: A single base separates this from a much larger clone, so it may be a read error. The rearrangement links TRGV9 to TRGJP. TCRdb offers no J gene call, so here the DNA was matched to germline to obtain one. CDR3 length: 15 residues. After removal of 4 bases from V and 4 bases from J, the junction contained 1 base not matched to a gene. CDR1 is GITISATS, CDR2 ISYDGTV, per germline (reference sequence). CDR3 DNA: TGTGCCTTGTGGGATCAAGAGTTGGGCAAAAAAATCAAGGTATTT. Amino acid sequence: CALWDQELGKKIKVF.

Here the CDR3 DNA reads TGTGCCACCTGGGACGGATACTTCCATTATTATAAGAAACTCTTT. This codes for CATWDGYFHYYKKLF. The chain has TRGV2 and TRGJ1 or TRGJ2. The J gene is not listed in TCRdb, so it was assigned here from a DNA match to germline. Germline assignment: CDR1 EGSNGY and CDR2 YDSYNSKV. J lost 2 bases, V lost 1 base, and 8 bases had no gene match. CDR3 length equals 15 residues.

This chain uses TRGV3 with TRGJ1 or TRGJ2. As TCRdb names no J gene, one was assigned here on the basis of a DNA match to germline. V was pared by 2 bases and J by 3 bases, with 4 bases of the junction left unmatched. The CDR3 is 13 residues long. In germline, CDR1 is VTNTFY, CDR2 YDVSTARD (reference sequence). The CDR3 DNA sequence: TGTGCCACCTGGGACACGCTTTATTATAAGAAACTCTTT. Its protein is CATWDTLYYKKLF.

The chain uses TRGV8 and TRGJ1 or TRGJ2. Because TCRdb records no J gene, it was assigned here through a match of the DNA to germline. CDR3 length: 12 amino acids. J was trimmed by 9 bases and V by 2 bases; bases with no gene match: 7. Germline V gene sequence: CDR1 VENAVY, CDR2 YDSYNSRV. CDR3 nucleotide sequence: TGTGCCACCTGGGATAAAAATGGTAAGAAACTCTTT. Translated: CATWDKNGKKLF.

This sequence joins TRGV2 and TRGJ1 or TRGJ2. TCRdb records no J gene; here it was assigned by comparing the DNA to germline. With V trimmed by 0 bases and J by 7 bases, 6 bases remained unmatched. From germline, CDR1 is EGSNGY and CDR2 YDSYNSKV. The CDR3 loop spans 13 amino acids. The CDR3, as DNA: TGTGCCACCTGGGACGGGAGGAAGTATAAGAAACTCTTT. The encoded protein is CATWDGRKYKKLF.